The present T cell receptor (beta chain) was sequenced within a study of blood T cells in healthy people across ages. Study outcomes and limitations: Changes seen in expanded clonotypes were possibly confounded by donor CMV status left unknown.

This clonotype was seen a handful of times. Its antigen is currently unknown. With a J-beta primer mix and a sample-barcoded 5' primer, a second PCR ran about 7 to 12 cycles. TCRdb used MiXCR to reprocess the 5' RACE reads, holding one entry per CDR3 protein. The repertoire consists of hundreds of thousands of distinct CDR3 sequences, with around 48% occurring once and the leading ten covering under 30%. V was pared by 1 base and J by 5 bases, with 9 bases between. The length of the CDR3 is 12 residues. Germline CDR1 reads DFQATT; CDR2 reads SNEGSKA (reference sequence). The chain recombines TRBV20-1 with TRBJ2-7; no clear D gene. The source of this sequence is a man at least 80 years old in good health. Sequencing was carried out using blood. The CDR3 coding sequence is TGCAGTGCTAGAGGGTTTCTCAACGAGCAGTACTTC. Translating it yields CSARGFLNEQYF.